Below, one T cell receptor beta chain is given with its context. Antigen specificity is unknown. Time point denoted: baseline, week 1 (first vaccination visit). Documented treatment: pre-vaccination baseline after standard-of-care therapy. This record belongs to a study of a mutant IDH1 vaccine in newly diagnosed glioma. Overall study: Treated patients showed a male proportion of approximately 62%, a female proportion of about 40%, and a mean age of approximately 40 years. Patients got radiotherapy, temozolomide, or both beforehand, and most got both.

Assay used: immunoSEQ multiplex PCR; TCRdb lists only in-frame clones, some missing. The sample carries 30,000 or so clones, approximately 91% recorded once. General study results and limits: Any relationship between pseudoprogression and changes in top peripheral T cell clonotypes seemed absent.

J lost 7 bases, V lost 2 bases, and 6 bases had no gene match. Germline V gene lookup returns CDR1 SGDLS and CDR2 YYNGEE. The CDR3 contains 15 residues. The chain is built from TRBV9 and TRBJ1-4; 9 nucleotides agree with TRBD1. The sequence derives from a middle-aged woman with glioma. Sequencing used PBMCs, obtained from a glioma patient treated with radiotherapy, temozolomide or both. The CDR3 is CASSVGQGSVEKLFF. The CDR3 coding sequence is TGTGCCAGCAGCGTGGGACAGGGATCGGTTGAAAAACTGTTTTTT.